This TCR beta chain was identified in a study of blood T cells in healthy people across ages. Findings of the study overall: Roughly linear age-related decline in beta diversity appeared, significant by age around 36.

PCR was performed a second time for about 7 to 12 cycles using a sample-barcoded 5' primer and a J-beta primer mix. TCRdb reanalysed the 5' RACE reads using MiXCR and keeps one entry per CDR3 protein. The profile shows 1.5 million to 2 million distinct CDR3 sequences, 49% of them singletons. The amount of total RNA extracted per sample was at least 6 micrograms. Trimming shortened V by 3 bases and J by 6 bases, and 9 bases separated the two germline ends. The CDR3 contains 12 residues. Germline CDR1 and CDR2: MDHEN and SYDVKM. As to this clonotype: What it binds is not known.

V usage is TRBV28 and J usage is TRBJ2-7; no firm D call. Sequencing used blood. This sequence originates from a woman between 35 and 50 years old in good health. The CDR3: CASSFSLLEQYF. For the CDR3, the DNA is TGTGCCAGCAGTTTCTCCCTCCTCGAGCAGTACTTC.